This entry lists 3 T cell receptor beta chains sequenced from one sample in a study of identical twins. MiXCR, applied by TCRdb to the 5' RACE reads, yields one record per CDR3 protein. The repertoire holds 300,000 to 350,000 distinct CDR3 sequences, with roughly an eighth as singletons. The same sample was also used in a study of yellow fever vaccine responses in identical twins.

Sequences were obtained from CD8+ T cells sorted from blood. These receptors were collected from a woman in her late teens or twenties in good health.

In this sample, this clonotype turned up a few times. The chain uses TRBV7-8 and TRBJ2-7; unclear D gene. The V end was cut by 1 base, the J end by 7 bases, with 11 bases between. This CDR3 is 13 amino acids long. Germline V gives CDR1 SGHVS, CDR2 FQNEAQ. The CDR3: CASSLGPNQEQYF. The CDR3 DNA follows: TGTGCCAGCAGCTTAGGACCTAATCAGGAGCAGTACTTC.

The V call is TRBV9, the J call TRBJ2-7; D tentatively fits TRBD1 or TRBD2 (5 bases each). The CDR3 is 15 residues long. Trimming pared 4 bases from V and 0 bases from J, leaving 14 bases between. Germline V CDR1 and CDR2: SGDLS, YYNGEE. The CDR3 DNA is TGTGCCAGCAGCCCGACCGGGACGGTCTCCTACGAGCAGTACTTC. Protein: CASSPTGTVSYEQYF.

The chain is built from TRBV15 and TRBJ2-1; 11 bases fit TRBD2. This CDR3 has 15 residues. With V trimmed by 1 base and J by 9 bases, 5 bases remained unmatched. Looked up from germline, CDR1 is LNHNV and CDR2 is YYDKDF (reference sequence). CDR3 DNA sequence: TGTGCCACCAGCAGAGGGGGGACTAGCGGTATTGAGCAGTTCTTC. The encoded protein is CATSRGGTSGIEQFF.